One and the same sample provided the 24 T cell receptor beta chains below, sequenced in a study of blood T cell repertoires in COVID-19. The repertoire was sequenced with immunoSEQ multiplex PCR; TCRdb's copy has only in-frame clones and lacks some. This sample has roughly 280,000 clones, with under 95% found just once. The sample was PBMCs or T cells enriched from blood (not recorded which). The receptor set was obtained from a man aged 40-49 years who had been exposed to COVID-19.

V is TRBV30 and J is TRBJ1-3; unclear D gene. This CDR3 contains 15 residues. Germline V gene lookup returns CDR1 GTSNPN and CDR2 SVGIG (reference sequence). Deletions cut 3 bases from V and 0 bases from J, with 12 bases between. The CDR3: CAWRMEGYSGNTIYF. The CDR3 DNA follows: TGTGCCTGGAGAATGGAGGGATACTCTGGAAACACCATATATTTT.

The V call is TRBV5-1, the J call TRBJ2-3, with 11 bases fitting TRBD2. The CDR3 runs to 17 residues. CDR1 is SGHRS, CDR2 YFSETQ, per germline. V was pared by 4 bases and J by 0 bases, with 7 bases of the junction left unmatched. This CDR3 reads CASSTPTSGASTDTQYF. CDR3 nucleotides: TGCGCCAGCAGCACGCCGACTAGCGGGGCTAGCACAGATACGCAGTATTTT.

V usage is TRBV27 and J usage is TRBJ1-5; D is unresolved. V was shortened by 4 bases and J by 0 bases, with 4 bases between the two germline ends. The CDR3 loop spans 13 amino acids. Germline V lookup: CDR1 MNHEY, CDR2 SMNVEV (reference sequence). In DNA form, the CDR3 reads TGTGCCAGCAGTTCTTATAGCAATCAGCCCCAGCATTTT. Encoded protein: CASSSYSNQPQHF.

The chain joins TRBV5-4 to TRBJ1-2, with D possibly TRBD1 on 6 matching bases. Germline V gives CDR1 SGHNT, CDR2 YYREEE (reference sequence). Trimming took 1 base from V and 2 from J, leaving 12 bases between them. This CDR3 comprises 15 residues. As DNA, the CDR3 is TGTGCCAGCAGCTTGCCCAGGGGCTCAAACTATGGCTACACCTTC. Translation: CASSLPRGSNYGYTF.

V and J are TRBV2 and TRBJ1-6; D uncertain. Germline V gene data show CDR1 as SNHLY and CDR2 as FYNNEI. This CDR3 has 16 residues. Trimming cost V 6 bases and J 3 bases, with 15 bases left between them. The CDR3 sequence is CASRLLHLNYNSPLHF. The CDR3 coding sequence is TGTGCCAGCAGGCTACTACATTTAAACTATAATTCACCCCTCCACTTT.

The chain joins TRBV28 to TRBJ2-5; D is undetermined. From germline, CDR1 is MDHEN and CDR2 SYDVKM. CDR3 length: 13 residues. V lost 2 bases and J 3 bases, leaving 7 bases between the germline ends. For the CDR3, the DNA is TGTGCCAGCAGTTTAGGTAGAGAAGAGACCCAGTACTTC. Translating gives CASSLGREETQYF. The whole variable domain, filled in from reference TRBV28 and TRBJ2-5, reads DVKVTQSSRYLVKRTGEKVFLECVQDMDHENMFWYRQDPGLGLRLIYFSYDVKMKEKGDIPEGYSVSREKKERFSLILESASTNQTSMYLCASSLGREETQYFGPGTRLLVL.

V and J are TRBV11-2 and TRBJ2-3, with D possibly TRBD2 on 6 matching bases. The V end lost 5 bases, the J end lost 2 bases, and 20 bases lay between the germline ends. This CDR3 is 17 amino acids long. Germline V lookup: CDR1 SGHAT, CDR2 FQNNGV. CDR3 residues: CASSLRVGEDPTDTQYF. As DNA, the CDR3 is TGTGCCAGCAGCCTACGGGTGGGGGAGGATCCCACAGATACGCAGTATTTT.

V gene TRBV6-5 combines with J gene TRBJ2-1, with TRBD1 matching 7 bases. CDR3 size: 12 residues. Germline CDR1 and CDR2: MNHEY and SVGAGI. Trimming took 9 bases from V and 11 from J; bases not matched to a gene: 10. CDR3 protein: CASFLDRDKQFF. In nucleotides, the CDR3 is TGTGCCAGTTTCTTAGACAGGGACAAGCAGTTCTTC.

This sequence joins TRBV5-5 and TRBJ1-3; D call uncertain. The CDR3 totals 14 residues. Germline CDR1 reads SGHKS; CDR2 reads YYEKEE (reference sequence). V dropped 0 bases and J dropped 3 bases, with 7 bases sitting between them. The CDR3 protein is CASSLDLFGNTIYF. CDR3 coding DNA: TGTGCCAGCAGCTTGGATTTATTTGGAAACACCATATATTTT. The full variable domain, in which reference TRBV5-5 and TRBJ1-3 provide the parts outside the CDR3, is DAGVTQSPTHLIKTRGQQVTLRCSPISGHKSVSWYQQVLGQGPQFIFQYYEKEERGRGNFPDRFSARQFPNYSSELNVNALLLGDSALYLCASSLDLFGNTIYFGEGSWLTVV.

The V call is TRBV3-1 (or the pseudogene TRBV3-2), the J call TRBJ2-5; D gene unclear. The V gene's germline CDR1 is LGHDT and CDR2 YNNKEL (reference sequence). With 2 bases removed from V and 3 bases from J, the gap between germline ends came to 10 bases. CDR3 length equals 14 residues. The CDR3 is CASSQSIMKETQYF. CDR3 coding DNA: TGTGCCAGCAGCCAAAGCATAATGAAAGAGACCCAGTACTTC.

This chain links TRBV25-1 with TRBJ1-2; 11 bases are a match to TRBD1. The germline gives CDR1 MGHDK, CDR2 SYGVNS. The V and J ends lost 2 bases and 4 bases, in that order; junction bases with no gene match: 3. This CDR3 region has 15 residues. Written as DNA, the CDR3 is TGTGCCAGCAGTGAAGGACAGGGGGCGTCCTATGGCTACACCTTC. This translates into CASSEGQGASYGYTF.

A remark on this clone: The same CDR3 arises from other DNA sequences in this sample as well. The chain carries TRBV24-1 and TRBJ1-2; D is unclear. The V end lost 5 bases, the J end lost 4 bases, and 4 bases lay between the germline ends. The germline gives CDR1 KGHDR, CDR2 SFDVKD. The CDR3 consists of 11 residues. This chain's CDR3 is CATSAGYGYTF. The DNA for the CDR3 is TGTGCCACCAGTGCAGGCTATGGCTACACCTTC.

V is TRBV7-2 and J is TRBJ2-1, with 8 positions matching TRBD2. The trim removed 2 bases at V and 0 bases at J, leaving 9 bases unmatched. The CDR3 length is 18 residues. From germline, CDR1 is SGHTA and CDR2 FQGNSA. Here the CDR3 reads CASSLPQRETSSYNEQFF. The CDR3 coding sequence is TGTGCCAGCAGCTTACCCCAGCGGGAGACGAGCTCCTACAATGAGCAGTTCTTC. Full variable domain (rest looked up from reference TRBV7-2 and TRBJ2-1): GAGVSQSPSNKVTEKGKDVELRCDPISGHTALYWYRQSLGQGLEFLIYFQGNSAPDKSGLPSDRFSAERTGGSVSTLTIQRTQQEDSAVYLCASSLPQRETSSYNEQFFGPGTRLTVL.

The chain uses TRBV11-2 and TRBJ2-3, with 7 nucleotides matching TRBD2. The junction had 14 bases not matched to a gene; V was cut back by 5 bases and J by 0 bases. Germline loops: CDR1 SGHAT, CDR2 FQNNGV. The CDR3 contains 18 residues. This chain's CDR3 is CASSLGTNRHISTDTQYF. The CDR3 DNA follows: TGTGCCAGCAGCCTCGGGACTAACAGACATATTAGCACAGATACGCAGTATTTT.

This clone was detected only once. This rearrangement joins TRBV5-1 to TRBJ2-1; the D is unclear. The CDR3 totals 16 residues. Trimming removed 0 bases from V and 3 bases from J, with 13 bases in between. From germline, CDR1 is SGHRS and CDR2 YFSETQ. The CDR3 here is CASSLDRYSFYNEQFF. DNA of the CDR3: TGCGCCAGCAGCTTGGATCGGTACTCCTTCTACAATGAGCAGTTCTTC.

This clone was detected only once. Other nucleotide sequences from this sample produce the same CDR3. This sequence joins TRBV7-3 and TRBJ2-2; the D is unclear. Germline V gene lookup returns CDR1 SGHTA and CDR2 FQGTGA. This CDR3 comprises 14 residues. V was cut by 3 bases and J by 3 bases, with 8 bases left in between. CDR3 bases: TGTGCCAGCAGCTTCAACAGCTACACCGGGGAGCTGTTTTTT. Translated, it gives CASSFNSYTGELFF.

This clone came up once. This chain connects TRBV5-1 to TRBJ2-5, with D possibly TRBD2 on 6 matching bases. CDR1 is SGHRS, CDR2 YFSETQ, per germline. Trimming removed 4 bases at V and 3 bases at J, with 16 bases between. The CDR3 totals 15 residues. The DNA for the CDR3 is TGCGCCAGCAGCCCTACCGGGGGAAATGAAGAGACCCAGTACTTC. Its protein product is CASSPTGGNEETQYF.

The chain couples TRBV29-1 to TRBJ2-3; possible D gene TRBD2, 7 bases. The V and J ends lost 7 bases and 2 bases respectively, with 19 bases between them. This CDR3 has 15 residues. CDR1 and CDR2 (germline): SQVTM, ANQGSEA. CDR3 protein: CSALGGARDTDTQYF. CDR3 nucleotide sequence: TGCAGCGCCTTAGGGGGGGCGAGGGACACAGATACGCAGTATTTT.

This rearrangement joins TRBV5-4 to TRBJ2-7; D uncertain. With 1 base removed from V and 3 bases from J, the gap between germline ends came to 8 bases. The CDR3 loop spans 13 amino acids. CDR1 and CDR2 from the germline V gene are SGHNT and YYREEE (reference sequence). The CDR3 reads CASSLMADYEQYF. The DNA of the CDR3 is TGTGCCAGCAGCTTGATGGCGGACTACGAGCAGTACTTC.

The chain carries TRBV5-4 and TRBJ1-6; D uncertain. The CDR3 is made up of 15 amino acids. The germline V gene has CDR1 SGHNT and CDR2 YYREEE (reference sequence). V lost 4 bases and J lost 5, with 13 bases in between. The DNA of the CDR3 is TGTGCCAGCAGCCCGGCCGGGCGGGATAATTCACCCCTCCACTTT. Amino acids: CASSPAGRDNSPLHF.

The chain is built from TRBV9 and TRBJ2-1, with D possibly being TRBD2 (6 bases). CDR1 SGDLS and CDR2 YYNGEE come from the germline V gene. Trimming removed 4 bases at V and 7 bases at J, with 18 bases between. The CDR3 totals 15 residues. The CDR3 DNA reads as TGTGCCAGCAGCCCCCGGGACTCCATAGGGAATGAGCAGTTCTTC. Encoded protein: CASSPRDSIGNEQFF.

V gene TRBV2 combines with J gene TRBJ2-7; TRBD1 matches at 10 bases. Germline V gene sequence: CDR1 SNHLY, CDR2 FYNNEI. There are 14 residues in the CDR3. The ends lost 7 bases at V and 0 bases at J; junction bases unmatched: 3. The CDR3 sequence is CASTRQGASYEQYF. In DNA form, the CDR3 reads TGTGCCAGCACCCGACAGGGGGCCTCCTACGAGCAGTACTTC.

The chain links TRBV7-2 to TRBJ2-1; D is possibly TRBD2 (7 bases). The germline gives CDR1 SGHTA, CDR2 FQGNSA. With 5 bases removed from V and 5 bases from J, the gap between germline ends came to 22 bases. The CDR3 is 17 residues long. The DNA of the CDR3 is TGTGCCAGCAGCCTACCGGGGGGCGGGAGATTCGACAATGAGCAGTTCTTC. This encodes CASSLPGGGRFDNEQFF.

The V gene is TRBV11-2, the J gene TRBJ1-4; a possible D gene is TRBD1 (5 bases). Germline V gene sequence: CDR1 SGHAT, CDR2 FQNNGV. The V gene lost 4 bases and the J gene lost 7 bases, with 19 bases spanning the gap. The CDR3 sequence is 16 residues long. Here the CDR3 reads CASSSPWGGATEKLFF. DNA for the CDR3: TGTGCCAGCAGCTCTCCCTGGGGAGGGGCGACTGAAAAACTGTTTTTT.